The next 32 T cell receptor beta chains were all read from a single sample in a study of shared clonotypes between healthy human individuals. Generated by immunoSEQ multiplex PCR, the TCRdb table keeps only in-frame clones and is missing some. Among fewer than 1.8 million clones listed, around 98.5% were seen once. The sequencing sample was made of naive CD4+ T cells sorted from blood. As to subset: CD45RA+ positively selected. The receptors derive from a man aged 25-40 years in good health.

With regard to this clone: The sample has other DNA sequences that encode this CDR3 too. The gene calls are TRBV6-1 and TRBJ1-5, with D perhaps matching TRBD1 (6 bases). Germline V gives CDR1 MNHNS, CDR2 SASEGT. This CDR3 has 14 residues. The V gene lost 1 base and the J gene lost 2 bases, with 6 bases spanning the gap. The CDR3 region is CASSEGQGNQPQHF. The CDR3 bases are TGTGCCAGCAGTGAAGGACAGGGCAATCAGCCCCAGCATTTT.

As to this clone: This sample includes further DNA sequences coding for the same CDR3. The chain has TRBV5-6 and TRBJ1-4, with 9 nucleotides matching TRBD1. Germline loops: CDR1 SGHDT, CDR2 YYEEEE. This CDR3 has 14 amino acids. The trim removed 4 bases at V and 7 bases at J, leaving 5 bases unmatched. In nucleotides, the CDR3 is TGTGCCAGCAGCCTACAGGGGGCGGGTGAAAAACTGTTTTTT. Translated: CASSLQGAGEKLFF.

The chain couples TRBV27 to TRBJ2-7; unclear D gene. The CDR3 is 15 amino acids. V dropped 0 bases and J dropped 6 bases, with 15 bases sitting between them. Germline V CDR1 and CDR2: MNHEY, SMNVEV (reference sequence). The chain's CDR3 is CASSLSNRQSSEQYF. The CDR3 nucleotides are TGTGCCAGCAGTTTATCAAATAGGCAGAGCAGCGAGCAGTACTTC.

Here the CDR3 reads CASSPRGDRGGYEQYF. The CDR3 nucleotides are TGTGCCAGCAGCCCAAGGGGGGACAGGGGAGGGTACGAGCAGTACTTC. The chain combines TRBV7-9 with TRBJ2-7; 10 positions agree with TRBD1. Trimming at V came to 5 bases and at J to 4 bases, leaving 11 bases not matched to a gene. This CDR3 region has 16 residues. CDR1 and CDR2 from the germline V gene are SEHNR and FQNEAQ (reference sequence).

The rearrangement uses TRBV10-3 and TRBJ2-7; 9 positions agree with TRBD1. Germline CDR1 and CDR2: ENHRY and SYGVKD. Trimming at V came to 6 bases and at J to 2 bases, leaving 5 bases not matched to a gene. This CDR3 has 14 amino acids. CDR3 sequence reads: CAIRDRDRAYEQYF. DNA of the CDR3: TGTGCCATCAGAGACCGGGACAGGGCCTACGAGCAGTACTTC.

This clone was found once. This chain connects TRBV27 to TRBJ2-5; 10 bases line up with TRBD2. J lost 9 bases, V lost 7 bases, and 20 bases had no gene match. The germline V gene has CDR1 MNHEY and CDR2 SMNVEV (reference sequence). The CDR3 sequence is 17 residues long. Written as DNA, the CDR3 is TGTGCCAGCAAGGCGCTAGCGGGAGTGTCTTCACAGGTGTCCCAGTACTTC. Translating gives CASKALAGVSSQVSQYF.

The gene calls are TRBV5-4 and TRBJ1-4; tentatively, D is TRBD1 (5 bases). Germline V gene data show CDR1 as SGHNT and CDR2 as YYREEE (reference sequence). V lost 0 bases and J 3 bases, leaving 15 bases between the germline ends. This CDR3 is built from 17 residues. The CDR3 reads CASSLEGAQRSNEKLFF. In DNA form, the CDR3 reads TGTGCCAGCAGCTTGGAAGGGGCCCAGCGTTCTAATGAAAAACTGTTTTTT.

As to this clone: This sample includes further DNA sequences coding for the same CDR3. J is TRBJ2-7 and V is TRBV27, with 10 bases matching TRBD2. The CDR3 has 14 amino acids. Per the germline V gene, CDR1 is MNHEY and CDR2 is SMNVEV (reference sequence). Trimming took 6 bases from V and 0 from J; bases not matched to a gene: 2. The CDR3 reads CASRLAGVSYEQYF. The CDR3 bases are TGTGCCAGCAGGCTAGCGGGGGTCTCCTACGAGCAGTACTTC.

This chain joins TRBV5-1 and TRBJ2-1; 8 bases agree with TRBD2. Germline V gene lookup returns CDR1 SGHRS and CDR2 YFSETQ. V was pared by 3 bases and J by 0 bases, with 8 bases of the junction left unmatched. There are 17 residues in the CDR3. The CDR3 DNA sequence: TGCGCCAGCAGCTGGGACCTAAGCGGGAGCTCCTACAATGAGCAGTTCTTC. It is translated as CASSWDLSGSSYNEQFF.

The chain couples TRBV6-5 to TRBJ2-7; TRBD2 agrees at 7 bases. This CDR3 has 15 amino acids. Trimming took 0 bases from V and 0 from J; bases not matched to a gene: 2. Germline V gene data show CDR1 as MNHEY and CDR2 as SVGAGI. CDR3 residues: CASSYSRDYSYEQYF. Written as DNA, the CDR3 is TGTGCCAGCAGTTACTCCCGGGACTACTCCTACGAGCAGTACTTC.

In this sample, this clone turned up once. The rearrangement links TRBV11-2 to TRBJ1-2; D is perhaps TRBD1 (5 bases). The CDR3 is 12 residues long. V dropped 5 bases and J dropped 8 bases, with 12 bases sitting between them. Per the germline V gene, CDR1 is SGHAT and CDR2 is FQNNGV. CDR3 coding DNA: TGTGCCAGCAGCCCAGAGGGGTTCGGCTACACCTTC. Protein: CASSPEGFGYTF. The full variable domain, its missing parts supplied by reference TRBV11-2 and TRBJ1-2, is EAGVAQSPRYKIIEKRQSVAFWCNPISGHATLYWYQQILGQGPKLLIQFQNNGVVDDSQLPKDRFSAERLKGVDSTLKIQPAKLEDSAVYLCASSPEGFGYTFGSGTRLTVV.

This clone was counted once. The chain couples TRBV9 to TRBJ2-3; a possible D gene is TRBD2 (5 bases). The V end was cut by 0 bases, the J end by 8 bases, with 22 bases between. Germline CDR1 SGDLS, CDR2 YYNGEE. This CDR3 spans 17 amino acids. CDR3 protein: CASSVAGSPSFGVTQYF. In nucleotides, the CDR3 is TGTGCCAGCAGCGTAGCTGGTAGCCCTTCCTTCGGGGTTACGCAGTATTTT.

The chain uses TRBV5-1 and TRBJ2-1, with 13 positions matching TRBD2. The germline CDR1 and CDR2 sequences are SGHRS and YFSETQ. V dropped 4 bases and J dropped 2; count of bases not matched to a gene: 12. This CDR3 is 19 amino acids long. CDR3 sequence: CASSPGGTSGMAPYNEQFF. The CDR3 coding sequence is TGCGCCAGCAGCCCTGGAGGGACTAGCGGGATGGCCCCCTACAATGAGCAGTTCTTC.

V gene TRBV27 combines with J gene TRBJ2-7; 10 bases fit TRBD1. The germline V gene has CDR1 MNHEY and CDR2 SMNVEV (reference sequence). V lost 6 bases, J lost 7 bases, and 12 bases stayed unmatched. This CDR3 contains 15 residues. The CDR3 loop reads CASRPSGTGAGEQYF. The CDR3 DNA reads TGTGCCAGCAGGCCCTCCGGGACAGGGGCAGGTGAGCAGTACTTC.

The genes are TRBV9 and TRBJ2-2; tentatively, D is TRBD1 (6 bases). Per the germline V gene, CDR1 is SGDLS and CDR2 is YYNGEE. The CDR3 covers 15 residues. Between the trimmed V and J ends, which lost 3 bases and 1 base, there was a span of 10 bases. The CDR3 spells CASSATDRNTGELFF. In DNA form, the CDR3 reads TGTGCCAGCAGCGCAACGGACAGGAACACCGGGGAGCTGTTTTTT.

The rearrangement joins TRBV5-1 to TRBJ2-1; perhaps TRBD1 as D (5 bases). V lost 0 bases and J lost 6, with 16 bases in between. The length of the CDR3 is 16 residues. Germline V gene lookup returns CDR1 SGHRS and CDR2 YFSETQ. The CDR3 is CASSLVGRAAGNEQFF. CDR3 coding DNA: TGCGCCAGCAGCTTGGTGGGCAGGGCGGCTGGCAATGAGCAGTTCTTC. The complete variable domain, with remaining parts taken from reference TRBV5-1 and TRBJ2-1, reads KAGVTQTPRYLIKTRGQQVTLSCSPISGHRSVSWYQQTPGQGLQFLFEYFSETQRNKGNFPGRFSGRQFSNSRSEMNVSTLELGDSALYLCASSLVGRAAGNEQFFGPGTRLTVL.

The CDR3 DNA sequence: TGTGCCAGCAGCGGACTAGCGGAGAGCTCCTACAATGAGCAGTTCTTC. Protein: CASSGLAESSYNEQFF. The gene calls are TRBV6-9 and TRBJ2-1; 10 bases are shared with TRBD2. Germline V gene lookup returns CDR1 MNHGY and CDR2 SVAAGI. J was trimmed by 0 bases and V by 6 bases; bases with no gene match: 5. The CDR3 consists of 16 residues.

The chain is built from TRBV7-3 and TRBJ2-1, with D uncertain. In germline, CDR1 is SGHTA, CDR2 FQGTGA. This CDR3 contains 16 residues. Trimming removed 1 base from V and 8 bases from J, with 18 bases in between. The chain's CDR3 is CASSLSLSGPEYEQFF. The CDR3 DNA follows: TGTGCCAGCAGCTTAAGCTTATCTGGTCCAGAGTATGAGCAGTTCTTC.

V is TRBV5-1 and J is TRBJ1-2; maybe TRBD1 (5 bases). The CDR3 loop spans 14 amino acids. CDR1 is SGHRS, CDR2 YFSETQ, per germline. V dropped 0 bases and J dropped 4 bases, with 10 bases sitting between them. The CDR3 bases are TGCGCCAGCAGCTTGGCCCTCGGGACCTATGGCTACACCTTC. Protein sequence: CASSLALGTYGYTF.

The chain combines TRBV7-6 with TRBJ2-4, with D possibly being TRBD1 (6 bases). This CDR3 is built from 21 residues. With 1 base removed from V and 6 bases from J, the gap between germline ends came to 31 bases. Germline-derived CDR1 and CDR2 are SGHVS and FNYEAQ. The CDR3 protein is CASSLEEGLQGAGPWGNIQYF. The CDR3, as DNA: TGTGCCAGCAGCTTAGAGGAAGGGCTACAGGGTGCGGGCCCCTGGGGAAACATTCAGTACTTC.

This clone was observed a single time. CDR3 bases: TGTGCCAGCAGCCTGGGAGTGGAGATCTACGAGCAGTACTTC. Amino acids: CASSLGVEIYEQYF. The rearrangement links TRBV7-9 to TRBJ2-7; a weak D match, TRBD2 (5 bases). V lost 5 bases and J lost 3, with 14 bases in between. From germline, CDR1 is SEHNR and CDR2 FQNEAQ (reference sequence). CDR3 length equals 14 residues.

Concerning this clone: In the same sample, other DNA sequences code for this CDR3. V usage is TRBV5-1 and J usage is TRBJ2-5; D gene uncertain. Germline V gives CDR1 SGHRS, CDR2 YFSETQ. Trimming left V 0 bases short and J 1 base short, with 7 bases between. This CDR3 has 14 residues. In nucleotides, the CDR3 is TGCGCCAGCAGCTTGGATCGGCCCCAAGAGACCCAGTACTTC. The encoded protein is CASSLDRPQETQYF.

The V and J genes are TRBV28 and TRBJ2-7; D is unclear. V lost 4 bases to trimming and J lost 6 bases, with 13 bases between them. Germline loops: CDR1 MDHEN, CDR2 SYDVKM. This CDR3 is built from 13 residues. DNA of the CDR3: TGTGCCAGCAGTTCAAGTCGGTATGGCGAGCAGTACTTC. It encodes CASSSSRYGEQYF.

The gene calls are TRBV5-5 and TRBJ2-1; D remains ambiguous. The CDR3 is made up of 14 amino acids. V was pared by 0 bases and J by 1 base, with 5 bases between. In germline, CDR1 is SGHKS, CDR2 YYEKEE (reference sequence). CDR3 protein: CASSLEQSYNEQFF. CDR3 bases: TGTGCCAGCAGCTTGGAACAGTCCTACAATGAGCAGTTCTTC.

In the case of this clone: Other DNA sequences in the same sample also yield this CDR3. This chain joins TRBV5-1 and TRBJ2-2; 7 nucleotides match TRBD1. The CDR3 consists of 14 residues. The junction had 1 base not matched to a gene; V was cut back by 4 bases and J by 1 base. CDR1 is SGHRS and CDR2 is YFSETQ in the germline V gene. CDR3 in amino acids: CASSRTGNTGELFF. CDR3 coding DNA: TGCGCCAGCAGCCGGACAGGGAACACCGGGGAGCTGTTTTTT. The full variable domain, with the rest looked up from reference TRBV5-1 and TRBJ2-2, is KAGVTQTPRYLIKTRGQQVTLSCSPISGHRSVSWYQQTPGQGLQFLFEYFSETQRNKGNFPGRFSGRQFSNSRSEMNVSTLELGDSALYLCASSRTGNTGELFFGEGSRLTVL.

As DNA, the CDR3 is TGCGCCAGCAGCTTACGGACAGACGGGATGAACACTGAAGCTTTCTTT. It encodes CASSLRTDGMNTEAFF. The J gene is TRBJ1-1, the V gene TRBV5-1; possibly TRBD1 for D (6 bases). The CDR3 runs 16 residues. CDR1 is SGHRS, CDR2 YFSETQ, per germline. Between the trimmed V and J ends, which lost 2 bases and 0 bases, there was a span of 14 bases.

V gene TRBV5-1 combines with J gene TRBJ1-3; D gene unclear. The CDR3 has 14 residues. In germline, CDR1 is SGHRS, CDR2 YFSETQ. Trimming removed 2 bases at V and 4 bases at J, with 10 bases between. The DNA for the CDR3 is TGCGCCAGCAGCTTATCTTGGGGAGGAAACACCATATATTTT. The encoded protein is CASSLSWGGNTIYF. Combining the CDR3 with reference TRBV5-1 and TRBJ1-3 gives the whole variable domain KAGVTQTPRYLIKTRGQQVTLSCSPISGHRSVSWYQQTPGQGLQFLFEYFSETQRNKGNFPGRFSGRQFSNSRSEMNVSTLELGDSALYLCASSLSWGGNTIYFGEGSWLTVV.

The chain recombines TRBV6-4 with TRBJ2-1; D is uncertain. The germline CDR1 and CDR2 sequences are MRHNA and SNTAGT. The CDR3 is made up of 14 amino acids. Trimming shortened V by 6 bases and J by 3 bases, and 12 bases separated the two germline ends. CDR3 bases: TGTGCCAGCAGGACGGCAGTAGGCTACAATGAGCAGTTCTTC. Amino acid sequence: CASRTAVGYNEQFF.

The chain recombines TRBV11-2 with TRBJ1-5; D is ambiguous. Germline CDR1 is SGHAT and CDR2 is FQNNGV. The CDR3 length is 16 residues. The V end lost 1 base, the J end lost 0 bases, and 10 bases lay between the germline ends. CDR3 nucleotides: TGTGCCAGCAGCTTAGGATTCTTAGATAGCAATCAGCCCCAGCATTTT. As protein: CASSLGFLDSNQPQHF.

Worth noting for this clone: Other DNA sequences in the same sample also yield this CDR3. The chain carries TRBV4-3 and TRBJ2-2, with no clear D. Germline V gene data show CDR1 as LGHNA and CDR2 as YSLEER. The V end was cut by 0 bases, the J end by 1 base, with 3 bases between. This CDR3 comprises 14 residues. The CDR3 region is CASSQEQNTGELFF. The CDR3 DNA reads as TGCGCCAGCAGCCAAGAGCAGAACACCGGGGAGCTGTTTTTT.

The CDR3 reads CAGAGGPSGELFF. The CDR3 coding sequence is TGTGCCGGAGCGGGAGGGCCCTCCGGGGAGCTGTTTTTT. The V gene is TRBV7-6, the J gene TRBJ2-2, with TRBD2 identical over 10 bases. In germline, CDR1 is SGHVS, CDR2 FNYEAQ. The CDR3 is made up of 13 amino acids. Losses at the gene ends were 11 bases for V and 6 bases for J; bases not matched to a gene: 6.

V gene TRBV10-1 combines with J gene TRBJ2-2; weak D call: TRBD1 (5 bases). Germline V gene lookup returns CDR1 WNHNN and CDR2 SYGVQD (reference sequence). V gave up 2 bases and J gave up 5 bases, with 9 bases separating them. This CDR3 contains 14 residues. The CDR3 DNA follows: TGCGCCAGCAGTGAGGGCCAGGGTACCGGGGAGCTGTTTTTT. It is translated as CASSEGQGTGELFF.